This TCR beta chain was retrieved from a study of siplizumab effects on memory and regulatory T cells. Findings and caveats of the study: The average Treg-derived proportion among mappable alloreactive CD4+ clones was less than 80% with siplizumab versus 25% to 30% in controls. Contribution to the alloresponse seemed major for naive T cells, which also seemed more diverse than memory cells. Roughly 80-96% of proliferating clones (CD4+ or CD8+) could not be assigned a naive or memory phenotype.

Here immunoSEQ multiplex PCR was the method, and the copy in TCRdb shows in-frame clones only, minus some. The sample has tens of thousands of clones; over 90% are singletons. Germline CDR1 and CDR2: MNHNS and SASEGT. The germline V and J ends were trimmed by 6 bases and 0 bases, with 9 bases remaining between them. This CDR3 contains 13 residues. This clone was counted once. Its specificity is not known. V gene TRBV6-1 combines with J gene TRBJ2-7; D is perhaps TRBD2 (5 bases). The sequenced material came from CD8+ T cells sorted from blood. This clonotype originated in a human donor in good health. CDR3 protein: CASRGLDSYEQYF. In nucleotides, the CDR3 is TGTGCCAGCAGAGGACTCGACTCCTACGAGCAGTACTTC.